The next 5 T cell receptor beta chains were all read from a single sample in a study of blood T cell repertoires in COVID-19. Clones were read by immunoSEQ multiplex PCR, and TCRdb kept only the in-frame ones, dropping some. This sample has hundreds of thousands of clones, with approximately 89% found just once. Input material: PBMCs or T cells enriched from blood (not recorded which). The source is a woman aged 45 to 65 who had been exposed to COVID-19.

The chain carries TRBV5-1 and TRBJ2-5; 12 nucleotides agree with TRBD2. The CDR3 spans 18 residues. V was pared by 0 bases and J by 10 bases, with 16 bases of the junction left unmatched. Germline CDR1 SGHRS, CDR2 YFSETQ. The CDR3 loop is CASSLESLAGGPFISQYF. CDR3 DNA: TGCGCCAGCAGCTTGGAGTCCCTAGCGGGGGGGCCCTTCATCAGCCAGTACTTC.

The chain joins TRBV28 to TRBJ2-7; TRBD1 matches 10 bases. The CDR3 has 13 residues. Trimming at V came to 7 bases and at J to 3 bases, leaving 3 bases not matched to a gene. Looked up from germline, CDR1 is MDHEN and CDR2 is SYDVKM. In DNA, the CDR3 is TGTGCCAGCATCCGGGACAGGGGCTACGAGCAGTACTTC. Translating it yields CASIRDRGYEQYF.

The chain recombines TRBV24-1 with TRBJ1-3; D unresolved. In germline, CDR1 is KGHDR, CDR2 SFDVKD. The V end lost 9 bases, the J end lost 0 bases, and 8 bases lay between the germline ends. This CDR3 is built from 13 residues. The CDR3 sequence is CATADSSGNTIYF. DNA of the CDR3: TGTGCCACCGCAGACTCCTCTGGAAACACCATATATTTT.

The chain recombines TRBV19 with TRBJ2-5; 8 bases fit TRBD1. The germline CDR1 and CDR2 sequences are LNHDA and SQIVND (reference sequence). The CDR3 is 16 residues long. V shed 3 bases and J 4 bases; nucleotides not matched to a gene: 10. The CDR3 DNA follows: TGTGCCAGTAGTATTAGGACAGGGAGAAAGGCAGAGACCCAGTACTTC. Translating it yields CASSIRTGRKAETQYF.

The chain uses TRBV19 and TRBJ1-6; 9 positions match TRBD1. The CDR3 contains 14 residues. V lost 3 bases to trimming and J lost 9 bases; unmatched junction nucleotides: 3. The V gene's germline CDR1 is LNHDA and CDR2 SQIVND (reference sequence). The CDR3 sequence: CASSIGTGLSPLHF. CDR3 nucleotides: TGTGCCAGTAGTATCGGGACAGGGCTTTCACCCCTCCACTTT.